These 3 T cell receptor beta chains were sequenced from one sample in a study of blood T cells in healthy people across ages. It was with a sample-barcoded 5' primer and a J-beta primer mix that a second PCR of roughly 7 to 12 cycles was run. TCRdb fed the 5' RACE reads into MiXCR, producing one record per CDR3 protein. The table records a few hundred thousand distinct CDR3 sequences, 25% to 30% of them present only once. The sequenced sample was blood. All receptors derive from a woman aged 70-85 years in good health.

This clonotype came up a few times. V is TRBV5-5 and J is TRBJ1-4, with unresolved D. The CDR3 covers 13 residues. V lost 3 bases to trimming and J lost 2 bases, with 5 bases between them. Germline V CDR1 and CDR2: SGHKS, YYEKEE (reference sequence). CDR3 loop: CASSSGTNEKLFF. As DNA, the CDR3 is TGTGCCAGCAGCTCGGGTACTAATGAAAAACTGTTTTTT. The variable domain in full, with the rest retrieved from reference TRBV5-5 and TRBJ1-4, is DAGVTQSPTHLIKTRGQQVTLRCSPISGHKSVSWYQQVLGQGPQFIFQYYEKEERGRGNFPDRFSARQFPNYSSELNVNALLLGDSALYLCASSSGTNEKLFFGSGTQLSVL.

The chain uses TRBV12-2 and TRBJ2-1; TRBD2, as called in the table, went unchecked against the DNA. TRBV12-2 is listed as a pseudogene. The length of the CDR3 is 17 residues. The CDR3 here is CASRLAGPVGTRNEQFF. The CDR3 DNA sequence: TGTGCAAGTCGCTTAGCGGGGCCGGTTGGGACGAGAAATGAGCAGTTCTTC.

This clonotype came up many times. The V call is TRBV18, the J call TRBJ2-5; 8 nucleotides match TRBD1. TRBJ2-7 matches the DNA end more closely, so the J call is doubtful. This CDR3 region has 15 residues. CDR1 and CDR2 (germline): KGHSH, LQKENI. CDR3 sequence reads: CASSPSGTGSYEQYF. CDR3 in DNA: TGTGCCAGCAGTCCCAGTGGGACAGGATCCTACGAGCAGTACTTC.